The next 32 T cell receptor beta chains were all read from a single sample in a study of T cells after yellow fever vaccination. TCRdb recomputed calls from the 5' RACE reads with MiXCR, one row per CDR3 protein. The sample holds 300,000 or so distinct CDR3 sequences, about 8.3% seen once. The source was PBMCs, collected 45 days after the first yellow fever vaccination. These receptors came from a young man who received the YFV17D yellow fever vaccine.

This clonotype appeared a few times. The CDR3 loop reads CASSLDGNRFYEQYF. The CDR3 bases are TGTGCCAGCAGTTTAGATGGGAATCGGTTCTACGAGCAGTACTTC. This chain joins TRBV12-3 or TRBV12-4 and TRBJ2-7, with no clear D. The CDR3 consists of 15 residues. V lost 1 base to trimming and J lost 3 bases, with 13 bases between them.

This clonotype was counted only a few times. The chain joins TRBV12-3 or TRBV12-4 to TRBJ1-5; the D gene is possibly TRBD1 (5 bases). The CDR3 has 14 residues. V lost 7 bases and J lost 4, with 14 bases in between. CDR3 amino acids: CASNEGRGNQPQHF. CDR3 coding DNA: TGTGCCAGCAACGAGGGACGAGGAAATCAGCCCCAGCATTTT.

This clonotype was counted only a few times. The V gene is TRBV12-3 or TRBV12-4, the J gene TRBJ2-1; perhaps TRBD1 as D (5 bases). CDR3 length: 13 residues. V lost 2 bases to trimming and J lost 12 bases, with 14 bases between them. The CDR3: CASSLQGRVRQFF. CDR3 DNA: TGTGCCAGCAGTTTACAGGGCAGGGTAAGGCAGTTCTTC.

The CDR3 bases are TGTGCCAGCAGCTCAGGGCCTGGGCCAGATACGCAGTATTTT. Protein product: CASSSGPGPDTQYF. The genes are TRBV7-2 and TRBJ2-3; tentative D call: TRBD1 (5 bases). Trimming left V 4 bases short and J 4 bases short, with 12 bases between. CDR3 size: 14 residues. Germline V gene lookup returns CDR1 SGHTA and CDR2 FQGNSA.

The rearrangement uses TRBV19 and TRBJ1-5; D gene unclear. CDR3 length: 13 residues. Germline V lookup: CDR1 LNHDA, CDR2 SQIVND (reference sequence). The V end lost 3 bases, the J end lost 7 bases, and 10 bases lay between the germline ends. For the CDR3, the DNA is TGTGCCAGTAGTATGGGATCGGCCCAGCCCCAGCATTTT. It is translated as CASSMGSAQPQHF.

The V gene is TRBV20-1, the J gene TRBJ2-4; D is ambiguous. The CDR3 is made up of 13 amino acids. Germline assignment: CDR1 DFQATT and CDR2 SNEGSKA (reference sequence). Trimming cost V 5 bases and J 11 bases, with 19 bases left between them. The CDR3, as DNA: TGCAGTGCTTCCCCAGAGACCCATTATGTTCAGTACTTC. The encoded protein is CSASPETHYVQYF.

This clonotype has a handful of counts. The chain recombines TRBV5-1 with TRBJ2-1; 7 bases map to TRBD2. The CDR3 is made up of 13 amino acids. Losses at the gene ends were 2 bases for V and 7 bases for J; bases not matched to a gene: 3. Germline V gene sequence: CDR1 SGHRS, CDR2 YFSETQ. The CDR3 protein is CASSLQAGNEQFF. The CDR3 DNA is TGCGCCAGCAGCTTACAAGCGGGAAATGAGCAGTTCTTC.

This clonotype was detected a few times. Here the CDR3 DNA reads TGTGCCAGCAGAAGGGGGGACAGGGTCGATGAGCAGTTCTTC. This gives the protein CASRRGDRVDEQFF. This chain connects TRBV25-1 to TRBJ2-1, with 9 nucleotides matching TRBD1. The J segment lost 8 bases and the V segment lost 6 bases, leaving 8 bases of the junction unmatched. The CDR3 extends over 14 amino acids. Per germline, CDR1 MGHDK and CDR2 SYGVNS.

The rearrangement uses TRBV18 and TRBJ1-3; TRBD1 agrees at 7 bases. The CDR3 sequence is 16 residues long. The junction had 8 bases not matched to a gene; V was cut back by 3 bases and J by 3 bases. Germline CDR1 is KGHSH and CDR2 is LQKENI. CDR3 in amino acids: CASSPSTGNNGNTIYF. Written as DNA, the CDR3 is TGTGCCAGCTCACCCTCGACAGGGAATAATGGAAACACCATATATTTT. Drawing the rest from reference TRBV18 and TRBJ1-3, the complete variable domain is NAGVMQNPRHLVRRRGQEARLRCSPMKGHSHVYWYRQLPEEGLKFMVYLQKENIIDESGMPKERFSAEFPKEGPSILRIQQVVRGDSAAYFCASSPSTGNNGNTIYFGEGSWLTVV.

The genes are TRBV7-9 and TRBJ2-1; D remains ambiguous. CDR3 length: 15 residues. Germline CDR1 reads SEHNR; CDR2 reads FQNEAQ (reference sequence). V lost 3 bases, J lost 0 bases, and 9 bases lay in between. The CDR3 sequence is CASSLRTSSYNEQFF. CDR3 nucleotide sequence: TGTGCCAGCAGCTTGCGGACCAGCTCCTACAATGAGCAGTTCTTC.

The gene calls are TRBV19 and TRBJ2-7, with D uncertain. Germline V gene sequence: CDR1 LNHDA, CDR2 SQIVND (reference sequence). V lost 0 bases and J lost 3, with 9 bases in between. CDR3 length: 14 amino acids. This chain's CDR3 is CASSIDSAVYEQYF. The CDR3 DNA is TGTGCCAGTAGTATAGACTCGGCAGTCTACGAGCAGTACTTC. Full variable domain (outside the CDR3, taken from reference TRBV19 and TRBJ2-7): DGGITQSPKYLFRKEGQNVTLSCEQNLNHDAMYWYRQDPGQGLRLIYYSQIVNDFQKGDIAEGYSVSREKKESFPLTVTSAQKNPTAFYLCASSIDSAVYEQYFGPGTRLTVT.

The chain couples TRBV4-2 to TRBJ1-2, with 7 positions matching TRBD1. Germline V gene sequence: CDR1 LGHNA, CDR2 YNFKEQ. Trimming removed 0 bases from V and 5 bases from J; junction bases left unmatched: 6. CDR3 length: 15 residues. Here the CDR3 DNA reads TGTGCCAGCAGCCAAGATTTGGGACAGATTTATGGCTACACCTTC. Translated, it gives CASSQDLGQIYGYTF.

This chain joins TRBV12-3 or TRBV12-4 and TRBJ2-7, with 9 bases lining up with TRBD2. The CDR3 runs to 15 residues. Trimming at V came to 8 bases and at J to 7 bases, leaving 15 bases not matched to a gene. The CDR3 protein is CASRPPTSGLGEQYF. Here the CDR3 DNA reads TGTGCCAGCCGCCCCCCGACTAGCGGTCTGGGTGAGCAGTACTTC.

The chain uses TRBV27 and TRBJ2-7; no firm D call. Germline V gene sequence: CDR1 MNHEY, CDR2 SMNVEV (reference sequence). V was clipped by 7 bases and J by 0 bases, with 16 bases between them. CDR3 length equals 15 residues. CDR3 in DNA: TGTGCCAGCACGCCGACGGGCCAGAGCTCCTACGAGCAGTACTTC. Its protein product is CASTPTGQSSYEQYF.

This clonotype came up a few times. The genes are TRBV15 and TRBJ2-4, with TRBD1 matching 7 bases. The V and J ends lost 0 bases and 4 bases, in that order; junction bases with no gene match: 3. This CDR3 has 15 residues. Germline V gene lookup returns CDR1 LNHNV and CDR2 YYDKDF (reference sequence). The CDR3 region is CATSRDGDRKNIQYF. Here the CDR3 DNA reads TGTGCCACCAGCAGAGATGGGGACAGAAAAAACATTCAGTACTTC.

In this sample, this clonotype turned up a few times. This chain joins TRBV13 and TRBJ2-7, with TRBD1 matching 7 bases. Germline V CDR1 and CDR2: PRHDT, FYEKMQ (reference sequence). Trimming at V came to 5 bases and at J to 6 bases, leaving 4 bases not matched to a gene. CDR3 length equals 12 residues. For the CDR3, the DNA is TGTGCCAGCAGCCACAGGGGACGCGAGCAGTACGTC. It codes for CASSHRGREQYV.

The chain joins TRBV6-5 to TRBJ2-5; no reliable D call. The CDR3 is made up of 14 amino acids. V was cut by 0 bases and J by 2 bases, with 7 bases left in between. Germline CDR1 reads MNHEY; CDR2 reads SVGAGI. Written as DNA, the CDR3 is TGTGCCAGCAGTTACTCGATGGGGCAAGAGACCCAGTACTTC. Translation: CASSYSMGQETQYF.

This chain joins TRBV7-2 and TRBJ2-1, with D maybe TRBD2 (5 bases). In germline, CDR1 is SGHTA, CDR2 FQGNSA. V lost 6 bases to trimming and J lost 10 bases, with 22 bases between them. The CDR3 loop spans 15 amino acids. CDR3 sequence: CASSSESRATSEQFF. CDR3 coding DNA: TGTGCCAGCAGTTCCGAATCGAGGGCTACAAGCGAGCAGTTCTTC.

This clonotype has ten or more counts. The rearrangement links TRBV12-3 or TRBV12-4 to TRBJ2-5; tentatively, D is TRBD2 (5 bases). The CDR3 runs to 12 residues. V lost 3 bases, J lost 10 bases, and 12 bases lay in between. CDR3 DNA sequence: TGTGCCAGCAGTTTGTCCCGGGGATTCCAGTACTTC. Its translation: CASSLSRGFQYF.

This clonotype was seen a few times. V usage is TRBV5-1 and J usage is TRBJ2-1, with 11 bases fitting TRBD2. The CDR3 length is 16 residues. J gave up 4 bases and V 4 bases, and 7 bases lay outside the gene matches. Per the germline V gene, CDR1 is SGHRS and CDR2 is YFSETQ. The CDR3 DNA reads TGCGCCAGCAGCCTTTTTACTAGCGGGGGATACAATGAGCAGTTCTTC. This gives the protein CASSLFTSGGYNEQFF.

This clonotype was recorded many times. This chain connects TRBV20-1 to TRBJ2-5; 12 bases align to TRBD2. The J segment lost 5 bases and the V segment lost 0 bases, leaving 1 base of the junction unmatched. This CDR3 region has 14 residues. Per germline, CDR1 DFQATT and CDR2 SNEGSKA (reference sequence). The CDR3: CSARDGTSGETQYF. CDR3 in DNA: TGCAGTGCTAGAGATGGGACTAGCGGGGAGACCCAGTACTTC.

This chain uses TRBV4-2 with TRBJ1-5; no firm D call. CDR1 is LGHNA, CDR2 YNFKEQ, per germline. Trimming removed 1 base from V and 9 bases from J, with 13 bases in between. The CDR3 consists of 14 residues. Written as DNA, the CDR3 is TGTGCCAGCAGCCAAGGGGTGACTGTCGGGCCCCAGCATTTT. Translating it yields CASSQGVTVGPQHF.

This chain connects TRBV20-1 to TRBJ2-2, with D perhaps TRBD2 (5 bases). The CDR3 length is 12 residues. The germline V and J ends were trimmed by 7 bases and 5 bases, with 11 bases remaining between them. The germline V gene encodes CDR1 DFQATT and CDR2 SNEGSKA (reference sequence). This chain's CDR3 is CSVIGETGELFF. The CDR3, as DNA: TGCAGTGTCATCGGGGAGACCGGGGAGCTGTTTTTT.

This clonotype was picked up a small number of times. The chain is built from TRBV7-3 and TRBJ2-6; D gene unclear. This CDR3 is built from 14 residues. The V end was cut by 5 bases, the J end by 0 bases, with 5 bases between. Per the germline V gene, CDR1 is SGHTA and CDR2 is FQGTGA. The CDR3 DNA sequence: TGTGCCAGCAGCGACCGCTCTGGGGCCAACGTCCTGACTTTC. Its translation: CASSDRSGANVLTF.

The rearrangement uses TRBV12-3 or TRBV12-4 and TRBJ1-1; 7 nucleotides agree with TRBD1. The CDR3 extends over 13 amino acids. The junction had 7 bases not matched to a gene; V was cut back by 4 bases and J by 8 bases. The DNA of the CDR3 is TGTGCCAGCAGTTCTCTGGCAGGGGGAGAAGCTTTCTTT. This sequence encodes CASSSLAGGEAFF.

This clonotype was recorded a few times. CDR3 bases: TGCAGTGCCTCTTTACAGGACAGGGGCGCTGGCTACACCTTC. It specifies CSASLQDRGAGYTF. The chain has TRBV20-1 and TRBJ1-2, with TRBD1 identical over 9 bases. CDR3 length: 14 amino acids. The germline V gene encodes CDR1 DFQATT and CDR2 SNEGSKA (reference sequence). The V segment lost 6 bases and the J segment 7 bases; nucleotides outside the gene matches: 12.

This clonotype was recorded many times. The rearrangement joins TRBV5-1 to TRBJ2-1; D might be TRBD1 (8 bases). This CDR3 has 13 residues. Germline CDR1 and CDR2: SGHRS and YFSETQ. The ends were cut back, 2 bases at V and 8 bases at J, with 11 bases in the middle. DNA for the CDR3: TGCGCCAGCAGCTTACAGGGGGGGGATGAGCAGTTCTTC. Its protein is CASSLQGGDEQFF.

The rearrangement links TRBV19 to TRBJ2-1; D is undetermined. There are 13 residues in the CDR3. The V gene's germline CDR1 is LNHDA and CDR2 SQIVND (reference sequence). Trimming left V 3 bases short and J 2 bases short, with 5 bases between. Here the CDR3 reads CASSMMPYNEQFF. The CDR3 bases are TGTGCCAGTAGTATGATGCCCTACAATGAGCAGTTCTTC.

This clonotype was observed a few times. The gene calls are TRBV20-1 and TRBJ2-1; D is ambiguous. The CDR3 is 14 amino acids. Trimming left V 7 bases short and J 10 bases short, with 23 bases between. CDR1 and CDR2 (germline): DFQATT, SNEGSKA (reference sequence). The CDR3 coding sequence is TGCAGTGGACCTCCGCTCCTCGGGTCCCGCGAGCAGTTCTTC. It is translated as CSGPPLLGSREQFF.

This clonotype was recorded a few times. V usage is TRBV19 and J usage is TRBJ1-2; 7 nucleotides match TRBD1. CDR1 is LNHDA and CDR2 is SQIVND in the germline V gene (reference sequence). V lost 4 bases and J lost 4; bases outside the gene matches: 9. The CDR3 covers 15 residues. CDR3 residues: CASSRRDSRSYGYTF. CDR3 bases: TGTGCCAGTAGTAGGAGGGACAGCCGAAGCTATGGCTACACCTTC. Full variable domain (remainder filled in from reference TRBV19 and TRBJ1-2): DGGITQSPKYLFRKEGQNVTLSCEQNLNHDAMYWYRQDPGQGLRLIYYSQIVNDFQKGDIAEGYSVSREKKESFPLTVTSAQKNPTAFYLCASSRRDSRSYGYTFGSGTRLTVV.

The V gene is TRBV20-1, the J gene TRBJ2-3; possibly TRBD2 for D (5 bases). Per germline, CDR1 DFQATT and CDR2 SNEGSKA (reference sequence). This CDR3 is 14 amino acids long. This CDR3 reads CSSPEGGSTDTQYF. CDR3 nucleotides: TGCTCCTCCCCCGAGGGCGGTAGCACAGATACGCAGTATTTT.

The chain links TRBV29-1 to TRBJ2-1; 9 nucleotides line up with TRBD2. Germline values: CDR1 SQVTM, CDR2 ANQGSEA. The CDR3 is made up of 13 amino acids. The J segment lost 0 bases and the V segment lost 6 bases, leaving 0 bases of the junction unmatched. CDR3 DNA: TGCAGCGTGCGGGGGGGCTCCTACAATGAGCAGTTCTTC. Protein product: CSVRGGSYNEQFF.